Listed below are T cell receptor beta chains from one sample, sequenced in a study of blood T cell repertoires in COVID-19. Assay: immunoSEQ multiplex PCR; the TCRdb copy retains only in-frame clones and omits some. The sample records 150,000 to 200,000 clones, 65% to 85% being singletons. Sequencing used PBMCs or T cells enriched from blood (not recorded which). The receptors derive from a middle-aged woman with acute COVID-19. CDR3s include the opening cysteine and the closing phenylalanine or tryptophan. Fields, in order: V gene, CDR3 length, CDR3 protein.

v_gene: TRBV7-2; len: 19; CDR3aa: CASSLGLAGGPSFTDTQYF
v_gene: TRBV7-2; len: 15; CDR3aa: CASSGSGSTYNEQFF
v_gene: TRBV5-1; len: 13; CDR3aa: CASSLADTGELFF
v_gene: TRBV6-5; len: 15; CDR3aa: CASSTRPSDLYGYTF
v_gene: TRBV3-1/TRBV3-2; len: 13; CDR3aa: CASSRGQGVEAFF
v_gene: TRBV19; len: 15; CDR3aa: CASSWTPGINQPQHF
v_gene: TRBV15; len: 15; CDR3aa: CATSYRSTGTSPLHF
v_gene: TRBV10-3; len: 16; CDR3aa: CAISDNSFSGANVLTF
v_gene: TRBV19; len: 14; CDR3aa: CASRYDSTGGSYTF
v_gene: TRBV5-1; len: 18; CDR3aa: CASSLQTGVVPYGETQYF
v_gene: TRBV5-4; len: 14; CDR3aa: CASSIDGYQETQYF
v_gene: TRBV3-1/TRBV3-2; len: 16; CDR3aa: CASSQGRRTTDEKLFF
v_gene: TRBV3-1/TRBV3-2; len: 16; CDR3aa: CASSQGEGSRNGELFF
v_gene: TRBV7-2; len: 15; CDR3aa: CASSDQAQNQETQYF
v_gene: TRBV7-7; len: 13; CDR3aa: CASSSDRSNEQFF
v_gene: TRBV4-1; len: 15; CDR3aa: CASSHPASGTYEQYF
v_gene: TRBV2; len: 15; CDR3aa: CASSETSSSTDTQYF
v_gene: TRBV5-6; len: 13; CDR3aa: CASSGTRNEKLFF
v_gene: TRBV10-3; len: 15; CDR3aa: CAISEAGLPSNEQYF
v_gene: TRBV2; len: 17; CDR3aa: CASSLQTTGTGMETQYF
v_gene: TRBV5-4; len: 15; CDR3aa: CASSWAGARNSPLHF
v_gene: TRBV19; len: 15; CDR3aa: CASSTVAGVGDTQYF
v_gene: TRBV29-1; len: 13; CDR3aa: CSVEDSNTGELFF
v_gene: TRBV6-4; len: 16; CDR3aa: CASSARTGDNTGELFF
v_gene: TRBV4-1; len: 14; CDR3aa: CASSQVGGRNIQYF
v_gene: TRBV19; len: 13; CDR3aa: CASSIGGSGEQFF
v_gene: TRBV5-1; len: 16; CDR3aa: CASSFRPGVSDGELFF
v_gene: TRBV27; len: 14; CDR3aa: CASRGQGRGEKLFF
v_gene: TRBV7-3; len: 15; CDR3aa: CASSARAALRNEQFF
v_gene: TRBV12-3/TRBV12-4; len: 13; CDR3aa: CASSFQGPTPLHF
v_gene: TRBV7-9; len: 15; CDR3aa: CASSLAASRSDTQYF
v_gene: TRBV19; len: 14; CDR3aa: CASQQRGGNTEAFF
v_gene: TRBV20-1; len: 11; CDR3aa: CSATLNYGYTF